The 18 T cell receptor beta chains in this list originate from one sample, sequenced in a study of Graves' ophthalmopathy and Graves' hyperthyroidism. The TCR beta CDR3 regions underwent amplification from RNA transcripts. HTBI-primed first-round RT-PCR preceded second-round multiplex PCR. From the multiplex PCR reads, TCRdb called clonotypes with MiXCR, one entry per CDR3 protein. The data hold some 350,000 distinct CDR3 sequences, with roughly a sixth observed a single time. Material for sequencing was peripheral blood. Receptors were obtained from an adult woman with stable Graves' hyperthyroidism.

In its sample, this clonotype was seen many times. The chain has TRBV19 and TRBJ2-5; tentatively, D is TRBD1 (6 bases). Germline CDR1 and CDR2: LNHDA and SQIVND (reference sequence). The CDR3 extends over 16 amino acids. Between the trimmed V and J ends, which lost 1 base and 0 bases, there was a span of 12 bases. CDR3 nucleotides: TGTGCCAGTAGTATAGGAGTACAGGGCAACCAAGAGACCCAGTACTTC. Its translation: CASSIGVQGNQETQYF.

This rearrangement joins TRBV6-1 to TRBJ2-1, with D unresolved. Germline V CDR1 and CDR2: MNHNS, SASEGT. The length of the CDR3 is 14 residues. Trimming left V 4 bases short and J 1 base short, with 8 bases between. The CDR3, as DNA: TGTGCCAGCAGTGGCCCGTATTCCTACAATGAGCAGTTCTTC. Residues: CASSGPYSYNEQFF.

This clonotype showed up many times. V and J are TRBV6-5 and TRBJ2-5; D gene unclear. Germline values: CDR1 MNHEY, CDR2 SVGAGI. Trimming removed 8 bases at V and 2 bases at J, with 18 bases between. There are 15 residues in the CDR3. CDR3 in DNA: TGTGCCAGCCCGATCACCGGCCCGCTACAAGAGACCCAGTACTTC. Translated: CASPITGPLQETQYF.

The table lists this clonotype with many counts. The chain recombines TRBV15 with TRBJ1-5, with D hard to call. V dropped 3 bases and J dropped 0 bases, with 15 bases sitting between them. CDR1 LNHNV and CDR2 YYDKDF come from the germline V gene (reference sequence). The CDR3 spans 17 residues. Here the CDR3 reads CATSRPGRGASNQPQHF. In DNA, the CDR3 is TGTGCCACCAGCAGGCCCGGAAGAGGCGCTAGCAATCAGCCCCAGCATTTT.

The chain couples TRBV19 to TRBJ1-5; the match to TRBD1 covers 7 bases. The length of the CDR3 is 15 residues. Germline V gene lookup returns CDR1 LNHDA and CDR2 SQIVND (reference sequence). The junction had 5 bases not matched to a gene; V was cut back by 4 bases and J by 2 bases. The CDR3, as DNA: TGTGCCAGTAGTACGACAGGGTTTGGCAATCAGCCCCAGCATTTT. It yields the protein CASSTTGFGNQPQHF. Together with reference TRBV19 and TRBJ1-5, the CDR3 gives the full variable domain: DGGITQSPKYLFRKEGQNVTLSCEQNLNHDAMYWYRQDPGQGLRLIYYSQIVNDFQKGDIAEGYSVSREKKESFPLTVTSAQKNPTAFYLCASSTTGFGNQPQHFGDGTRLSIL.

At least ten counts were recorded for this clonotype. V gene TRBV7-9 combines with J gene TRBJ2-5, with D perhaps assigned TRBD1 or TRBD2 (6 bases each). Trimming removed 5 bases at V and 3 bases at J, with 13 bases between. The CDR3 contains 14 residues. Germline-derived CDR1 and CDR2 are SEHNR and FQNEAQ (reference sequence). The CDR3 sequence: CASSIWGAEETQYF. The DNA of the CDR3 is TGTGCCAGCAGCATTTGGGGGGCAGAAGAGACCCAGTACTTC.

This clonotype has ten or more counts. V usage is TRBV28 and J usage is TRBJ2-2; no reliable D call. This CDR3 has 14 amino acids. The V gene lost 1 base and the J gene lost 6 bases, with 9 bases spanning the gap. CDR1 and CDR2 (germline): MDHEN, SYDVKM. CDR3 sequence: CASSLSQAAGELFF. CDR3 nucleotides: TGTGCCAGCAGTTTATCCCAGGCCGCCGGGGAGCTGTTTTTT. The full variable domain, with the rest looked up from reference TRBV28 and TRBJ2-2, is DVKVTQSSRYLVKRTGEKVFLECVQDMDHENMFWYRQDPGLGLRLIYFSYDVKMKEKGDIPEGYSVSREKKERFSLILESASTNQTSMYLCASSLSQAAGELFFGEGSRLTVL.

Concerning this clonotype: No conserved phenylalanine or tryptophan is present at the end of the CDR3, so a read error is the likely explanation. Because the CDR3's place on the DNA is in doubt, the DNA is left out and the CDR3 is given as listed by TCRdb. The V call is TRBV7-2, the J call TRBJ2-2; the tabulated D call, TRBD2, remains unverified against the DNA. CDR1 is SGHTA and CDR2 is FQGNSA in the germline V gene. The CDR3 is 15 residues long, counting both termini. CDR3 protein: CASSLGLADTGELCL.

V and J are TRBV12-3 or TRBV12-4 and TRBJ1-2; 8 positions match TRBD1. V lost 5 bases and J lost 6; bases outside the gene matches: 8. The CDR3 has 14 residues. The CDR3: CASSVGSGGHGYTF. The CDR3 bases are TGTGCCAGCAGTGTCGGGTCAGGGGGCCATGGCTACACCTTC.

This clonotype was seen ten or more times. A much larger clone lies a single base off, so this may be a read error. The V gene is TRBV12-5, the J gene TRBJ2-5; D gene unclear. The CDR3 runs to 14 residues. Germline CDR1 reads LGHNT; CDR2 reads FRNRAP. CDR3 region: CASGSDAEQGTQYF. In DNA, the CDR3 is TGTGCTAGTGGGTCCGATGCGGAACAAGGGACCCAGTACTTC.

This clonotype showed up many times. The chain recombines TRBV10-3 with TRBJ1-2; D remains ambiguous. Per germline, CDR1 ENHRY and CDR2 SYGVKD. V was pared by 2 bases and J by 2 bases, with 18 bases between. This CDR3 has 17 residues. In DNA, the CDR3 is TGTGCCATCAGTGAGCCAAATTCAGGACCCGGGAACTATGGCTACACCTTC. Translating gives CAISEPNSGPGNYGYTF.

The chain joins TRBV27 to TRBJ1-6, with D hard to call. The germline V gene has CDR1 MNHEY and CDR2 SMNVEV (reference sequence). The V and J ends lost 0 bases and 6 bases respectively, with 12 bases between them. The CDR3 consists of 16 residues. The CDR3 spells CASSLSEGSFNSPLHF. The CDR3 DNA reads TGTGCCAGCAGTTTATCGGAGGGCTCTTTTAATTCACCCCTCCACTTT.

The sample holds many counts of this clonotype. V is TRBV12-5 and J is TRBJ2-5, with D maybe TRBD1 (5 bases). The germline V gene encodes CDR1 LGHNT and CDR2 FRNRAP. CDR3 length equals 16 residues. V dropped 0 bases and J dropped 6 bases, with 17 bases sitting between them. The CDR3 DNA reads TGTGCTAGTGGTTTGGTAAGGGGCGGAGTTGGGCAGACCCAGTACTTC. This codes for CASGLVRGGVGQTQYF.

The chain couples TRBV10-3 to TRBJ2-5; TRBD2 might be the D (6 bases). The CDR3 length is 14 residues. Trimming cost V 6 bases and J 1 base, with 12 bases left between them. Germline CDR1 and CDR2: ENHRY and SYGVKD. CDR3 protein: CAISSGLSQETQYF. DNA of the CDR3: TGTGCCATCAGCTCGGGACTTTCCCAAGAGACCCAGTACTTC.

This clonotype has a count of ten or more. V gene TRBV9 combines with J gene TRBJ1-3; TRBD1 agrees at 7 bases. CDR3 size: 16 residues. Per germline, CDR1 SGDLS and CDR2 YYNGEE. V was pared by 6 bases and J by 0 bases, with 9 bases of the junction left unmatched. CDR3 amino acids: CASTRDSYISGNTIYF. The CDR3 nucleotides read TGTGCCAGCACCCGGGACAGCTATATCTCTGGAAACACCATATATTTT.

This clonotype was recorded at least ten times. The rearrangement uses TRBV6-2 or TRBV6-3 and TRBJ2-5, with 7 bases aligning to TRBD2. Germline V gene sequence: CDR1 MNHEY, CDR2 SVGEGT. V shed 8 bases and J 3 bases; nucleotides not matched to a gene: 6. CDR3 length equals 13 residues. The CDR3 region is CASGLLAEETQYF. Here the CDR3 DNA reads TGTGCCAGCGGCCTGCTAGCGGAAGAGACCCAGTACTTC.

As concerns this clonotype: Mismatch with germline at one junction end may stem from a read error. The chain links TRBV7-9 to TRBJ2-4; a weak D match, TRBD1 (6 bases). The CDR3 length is 15 residues. Germline V gives CDR1 SEHNR, CDR2 FQNEAQ (reference sequence). The CDR3 protein is CTSSLAPGQGNIQYF. The CDR3 DNA reads TGTACCAGCAGCTTAGCTCCGGGGCAGGGGAACATTCAGTACTTC.

Concerning this clonotype itself: The junction differs from germline at one of its ends, possibly a read error. V and J are TRBV18 and TRBJ1-2; 7 bases are shared with TRBD1. The CDR3 runs to 15 residues. Germline CDR1 and CDR2: KGHSH and LQKENI. The CDR3 reads CASSPGTDLNYGFTF. CDR3 sequence (DNA): TGTGCCAGCTCACCAGGGACAGATCTTAACTATGGCTTCACCTTC.